This T cell receptor (beta chain) was recovered during a study of T cells in Graves' hyperthyroidism and ophthalmopathy. The study's findings and limits: For ophthalmopathy, model prediction preceded onset by a median 6.5 months.

Concerning this clonotype: Its antigen remains unknown.

It was RNA transcripts that yielded the amplified TCR beta CDR3 regions. The TCR CDR3 first-round RT-PCR relied on the HTBI primer set. TCRdb reprocessed the multiplex PCR reads via MiXCR and lists one record per CDR3 protein. The sample holds about 620,000 distinct CDR3 sequences, 15% to 20% seen once. Each 10 ml fresh peripheral blood draw supplied the PBMCs. Germline-derived CDR1 and CDR2 are SGHDT and YYEEEE. The CDR3 covers 19 residues. The V gene end was trimmed by 4 bases and the J gene end by 4 bases; junction bases not matched to a gene: 17. The sequence came from a woman aged 25 to 45 with Graves' hyperthyroidism. The chain uses TRBV5-6 and TRBJ1-2; 12 bases line up with TRBD1. Sequencing input: blood. CDR3 DNA: TGTGCCAGCAGCCCTGGGCCCGGGACAGGGGGCGAAGGGCTCTATGGCTACACCTTC. Translation gives CASSPGPGTGGEGLYGYTF.